This T cell receptor (beta chain) was observed in a study of T-cell memory formation after mild COVID-19. Study observations and caveats: Shrinking CD4+ clones were chiefly CM and EM; CD8+ ones were chiefly EMRA. The pre-infection memory compartment contained some responding clones, suggesting cross-reactive memory joined.

Amplification by 5'RACE using constant-segment primers produced TCR alpha and TCR beta cDNA libraries that carried sample barcodes and UMIs. TCRdb re-derived calls from the 5' RACE reads in MiXCR, one entry per CDR3 protein. The sample carries about 350,000 distinct CDR3 sequences, roughly 13% recorded once. This clonotype was picked up a small number of times. No antigen is known for it. This receptor was taken from a man aged 18 to 30 who had mild COVID-19 (a few samples of this study predate the infection). Cell type and time point are not known. Sequenced sample: PBMCs or a T cell subset sorted from them (not recorded which).

CDR3 coding DNA: TGTGCCAGCAGCTTAGCTGCTGGGGTGAGGGAAAAACTGTTTTTT. Protein sequence: CASSLAAGVREKLFF. The rearrangement links TRBV7-2 to TRBJ1-4; D remains ambiguous. This CDR3 spans 15 amino acids. V was trimmed by 0 bases and J by 8 bases, leaving 13 bases between them. Germline assignment: CDR1 SGHTA and CDR2 FQGNSA.